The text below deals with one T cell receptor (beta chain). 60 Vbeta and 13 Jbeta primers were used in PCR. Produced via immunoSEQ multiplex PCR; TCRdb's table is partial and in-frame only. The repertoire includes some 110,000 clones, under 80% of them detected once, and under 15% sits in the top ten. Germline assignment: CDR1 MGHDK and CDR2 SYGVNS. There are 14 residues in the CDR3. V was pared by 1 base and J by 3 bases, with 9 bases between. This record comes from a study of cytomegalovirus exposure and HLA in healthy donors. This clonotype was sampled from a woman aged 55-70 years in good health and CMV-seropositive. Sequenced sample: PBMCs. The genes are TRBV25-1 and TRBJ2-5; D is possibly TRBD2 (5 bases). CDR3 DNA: TGTGCCAGCAGTGAATTCACTAGAAAAGAGACCCAGTACTTC. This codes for CASSEFTRKETQYF.